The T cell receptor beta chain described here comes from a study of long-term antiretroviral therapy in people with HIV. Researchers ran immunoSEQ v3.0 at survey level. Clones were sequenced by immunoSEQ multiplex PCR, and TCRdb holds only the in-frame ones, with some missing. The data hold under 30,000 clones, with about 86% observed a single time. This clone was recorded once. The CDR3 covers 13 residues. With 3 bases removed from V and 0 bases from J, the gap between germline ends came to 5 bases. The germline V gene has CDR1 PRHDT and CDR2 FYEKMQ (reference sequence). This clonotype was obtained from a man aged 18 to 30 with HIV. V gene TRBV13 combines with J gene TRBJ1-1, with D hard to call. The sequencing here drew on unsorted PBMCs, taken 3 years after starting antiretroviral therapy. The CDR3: CASSFYMNTEAFF. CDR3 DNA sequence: TGTGCCAGCAGCTTTTACATGAACACTGAAGCTTTCTTT. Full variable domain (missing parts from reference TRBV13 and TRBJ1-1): AAGVIQSPRHLIKEKRETATLKCYPIPRHDTVYWYQQGPGQDPQFLISFYEKMQSDKGSIPDRFSAQQFSDYHSELNMSSLELGDSALYFCASSFYMNTEAFFGQGTRLTVV.